The rows below give T cell receptor beta chains drawn from one sample of a study of CD8+ T cells in alopecia areata. Only in-frame clones appear in the TCRdb table, and some are missing; sequencing was by immunoSEQ multiplex PCR. The sample carries about 150,000 clones, around three fifths recorded once. This specimen was CD4+ T cells sorted from blood, taken at week 0. The source of these receptors is a human donor with alopecia areata. CDR3s include the opening cysteine and the closing phenylalanine or tryptophan. A clone size is listed for some rows: how often the clone was seen (once, few, many), or a class if it is expanded.

CDR3aa,abundance,v_gene
CASSPHADTEAFF,.,TRBV11-2
CASSEQSFQETQYF,.,TRBV25-1
CASSLGQPPWPQHF,.,TRBV7-2
CASSDRDRRTTGELFF,.,TRBV18
CASSLSRRETQYF,.,TRBV7-3
CASSAGTVPTDTQYF,.,TRBV7-2
CSSATSGGTDTQYF,.,TRBV29-1
CASSQAQQGLGDGYTF,.,TRBV4-2
CASFQGARNTGELFF,.,TRBV7-9
CASSQGDTRGAFF,.,TRBV4-3
CARMTVPNTGELFF,.,TRBV30
CASSRPLGYQETQYF,few,TRBV11-3
CASSSAQLQETQYF,.,TRBV5-1
CASSQADRGQETQYF,few,TRBV4-2
CASSSGTGINEQYF,.,TRBV7-2
CASSLVGNLPLEVDTQYF,.,TRBV5-1
CASSTSGADTQYF,.,TRBV5-4
CASRVASYSHAGANVLTF,.,TRBV5-4
CASSLGRDSYEQYF,.,TRBV7-2
CASSHLDRANTEAFF,few,TRBV4-3
CSVEWGGSGANVLTF,few,TRBV29-1
CSVLQGVGTEAFF,.,TRBV29-1
CSGTASGGNTDTQYF,.,TRBV29-1
CASHSRRTDTQYF,.,TRBV6-6
CASSPQTGGLDEQFF,.,TRBV18
CASSAWAIDTQYF,few,TRBV7-2
CASMWVLPTDTQYF,.,TRBV2
CASSQELGNTIYF,few,TRBV4-3